This TCR beta chain is from a study of cytomegalovirus exposure and HLA in healthy donors. General study points: Per published reports, the classifier diagnosed cytomegalovirus status with high specificity and sensitivity. The authors excluded some V segments, including TRBV6-2 and TRBV6-3, as indistinguishable. Analyses of presence and absence presupposed an approximately uniform sequencing depth across donors.

After removal of 9 bases from V and 1 base from J, the junction contained 6 bases not matched to a gene. Germline V gene sequence: CDR1 SGHTA, CDR2 FQGNSA. The length of the CDR3 is 15 residues. Points on this clone: Its antigen remains unidentified. Different DNA sequences within this sample yield the same CDR3.

60 Vbeta and 13 Jbeta primers were used in PCR. This table comes from immunoSEQ multiplex PCR, and its TCRdb copy is limited to in-frame clones, with some not included. This table holds around 76,000 clones, roughly two thirds found once. What was sequenced was PBMCs. The rearrangement links TRBV7-2 to TRBJ2-1; 10 bases are shared with TRBD1. This sequence originates from a woman aged 40 to 50 in good health and CMV-seropositive. CDR3 amino acids: CASRRDRGSYNEQFF. CDR3 DNA sequence: TGTGCCAGTCGACGGGACAGGGGTTCCTACAATGAGCAGTTCTTC.